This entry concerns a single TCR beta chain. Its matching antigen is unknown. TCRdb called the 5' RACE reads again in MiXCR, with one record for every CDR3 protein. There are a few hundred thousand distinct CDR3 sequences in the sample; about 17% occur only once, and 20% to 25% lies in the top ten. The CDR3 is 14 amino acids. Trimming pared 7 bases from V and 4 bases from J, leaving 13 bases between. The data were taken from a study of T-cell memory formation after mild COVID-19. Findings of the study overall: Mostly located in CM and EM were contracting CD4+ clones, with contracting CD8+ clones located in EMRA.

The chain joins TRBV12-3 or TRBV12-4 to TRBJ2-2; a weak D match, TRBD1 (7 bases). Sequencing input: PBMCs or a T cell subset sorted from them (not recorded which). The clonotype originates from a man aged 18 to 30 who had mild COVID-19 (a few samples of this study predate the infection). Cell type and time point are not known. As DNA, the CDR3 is TGTGCCAGCACCCAGGAGGGGGCCACCGGGGAGCTGTTTTTT. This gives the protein CASTQEGATGELFF.